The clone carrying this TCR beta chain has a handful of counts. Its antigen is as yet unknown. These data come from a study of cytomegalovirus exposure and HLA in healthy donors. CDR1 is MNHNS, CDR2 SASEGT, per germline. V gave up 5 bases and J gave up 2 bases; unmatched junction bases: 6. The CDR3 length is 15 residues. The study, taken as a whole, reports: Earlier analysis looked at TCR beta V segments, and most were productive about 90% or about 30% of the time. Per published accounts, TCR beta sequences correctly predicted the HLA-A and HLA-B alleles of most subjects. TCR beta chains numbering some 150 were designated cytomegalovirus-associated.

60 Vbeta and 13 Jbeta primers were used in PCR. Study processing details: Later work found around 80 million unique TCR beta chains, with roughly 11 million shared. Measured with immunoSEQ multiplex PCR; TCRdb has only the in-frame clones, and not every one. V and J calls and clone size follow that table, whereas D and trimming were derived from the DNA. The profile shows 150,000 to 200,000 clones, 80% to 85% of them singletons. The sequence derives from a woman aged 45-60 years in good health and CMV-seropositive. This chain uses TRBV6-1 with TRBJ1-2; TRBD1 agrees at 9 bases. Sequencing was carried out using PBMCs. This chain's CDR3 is CASSSYDRGNYGYTF. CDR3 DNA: TGTGCCAGCAGTTCCTACGACAGGGGGAACTATGGCTACACCTTC.